The 16 T cell receptor beta chains below come from one sample, sequenced in a study of Graves' ophthalmopathy and Graves' hyperthyroidism. Using RNA transcripts, the TCR beta CDR3 regions were amplified. HTBI primers were used in a first-round RT-PCR, which preceded a second-round multiplex PCR. Each CDR3 protein is one row after TCRdb ran MiXCR on the multiplex PCR reads. The sample yields fewer than 400,000 distinct CDR3 sequences, approximately 20% seen once. The sequenced material came from peripheral blood. These TCRs come from a woman in her late teens or twenties with Graves' ophthalmopathy.

This clonotype has ten or more counts. This rearrangement joins TRBV5-1 to TRBJ2-7; 10 nucleotides align to TRBD1. The CDR3 loop spans 15 amino acids. Losses at the gene ends were 4 bases for V and 3 bases for J; bases not matched to a gene: 7. CDR1 and CDR2 (germline): SGHRS, YFSETQ. The CDR3 spells CASSGAGTGDYEQYF. CDR3 in DNA: TGCGCCAGCAGCGGGGCCGGGACAGGGGACTACGAGCAGTACTTC.

This clonotype was seen at least ten times. V gene TRBV28 combines with J gene TRBJ2-7; 10 nucleotides match TRBD1. CDR1 MDHEN and CDR2 SYDVKM come from the germline V gene. The trim removed 6 bases at V and 0 bases at J, leaving 8 bases unmatched. The length of the CDR3 is 16 residues. CDR3 bases: TGTGCCAGCAGCCCTAGACAGGGGGCGAACTCCTACGAGCAGTACTTC. Its translation: CASSPRQGANSYEQYF.

Regarding this clonotype: The junction departs from the called germline gene at one end, perhaps through a read error. The chain is built from TRBV27 and TRBJ2-7, with 8 bases identical to TRBD1. The CDR3 runs to 14 residues. Germline lookup yields CDR1 MNHEY and CDR2 SMNVEV (reference sequence). CDR3 DNA: TGTGCCAGCAGCCAAGACAGGGGACCCTACGGGCAGTACTTC. Encoded protein: CASSQDRGPYGQYF.

In its sample, this clonotype was seen many times. The CDR3 coding sequence is TGTGCCAGCAGCCCCGGGGGGACCCCCTACGAGCAGTACTTC. Translated: CASSPGGTPYEQYF. The chain links TRBV9 to TRBJ2-7; 7 positions match TRBD2. The CDR3 is 14 amino acids. V was clipped by 4 bases and J by 2 bases; unmatched bases: 6. Germline V CDR1 and CDR2: SGDLS, YYNGEE.

This clonotype was observed many times. This chain links TRBV30 with TRBJ1-1; 8 bases line up with TRBD1. The ends lost 5 bases at V and 1 base at J; junction bases unmatched: 0. The CDR3 contains 12 residues. Looked up from germline, CDR1 is GTSNPN and CDR2 is SVGIG (reference sequence). The CDR3 loop reads CAWDRGNTEAFF. As DNA, the CDR3 is TGTGCCTGGGACAGGGGGAACACTGAAGCTTTCTTT.

The chain carries TRBV28 and TRBJ1-1; D uncertain. CDR1 and CDR2 (germline): MDHEN, SYDVKM. Trimming took off 5 bases at V and 4 bases at J, with 11 bases between the two ends. The CDR3 is 13 residues long. CDR3 bases: TGTGCCAGCAGTCTCCAAGACGGCACTGAAGCTTTCTTT. Translated, it gives CASSLQDGTEAFF.

The table lists this clonotype with many counts. The CDR3, as DNA: TGTGCCAGCAGCTCCTGGACTAGCGGGAGCCACGAGCAGTACTTC. This codes for CASSSWTSGSHEQYF. The chain joins TRBV7-2 to TRBJ2-7; TRBD2 matches 13 bases. Germline V gene data show CDR1 as SGHTA and CDR2 as FQGNSA. The V segment lost 4 bases and the J segment 5 bases; nucleotides outside the gene matches: 5. The CDR3 contains 15 residues.

This clonotype was recorded at least ten times. The V and J genes are TRBV12-3 or TRBV12-4 and TRBJ2-4; a weak D match, TRBD1 (6 bases). The CDR3 sequence is 14 residues long. Between the trimmed V and J ends, which lost 4 bases and 5 bases, there was a span of 12 bases. This chain's CDR3 is CASSSTGPQNIQYF. As DNA, the CDR3 is TGTGCCAGCAGTTCGACAGGTCCGCAAAACATTCAGTACTTC.

This clonotype has at least ten counts. The chain couples TRBV7-8 to TRBJ1-6; no clear D. The length of the CDR3 is 15 residues. The germline gives CDR1 SGHVS, CDR2 FQNEAQ. V gave up 6 bases and J gave up 7 bases, with 16 bases separating them. The CDR3 DNA is TGTGCCAGCAGGCTTATTCCGGGCCAAAATTCACCCCTCCACTTT. It specifies CASRLIPGQNSPLHF. Combining the CDR3 with reference TRBV7-8 and TRBJ1-6 gives the whole variable domain GAGVSQSPRYKVAKRGQDVALRCDPISGHVSLFWYQQALGQGPEFLTYFQNEAQLDKSGLPSDRFFAERPEGSVSTLKIQRTQQEDSAVYLCASRLIPGQNSPLHFGNGTRLTVT.

The V gene is TRBV10-3, the J gene TRBJ1-1; D uncertain. Germline V CDR1 and CDR2: ENHRY, SYGVKD. The V end lost 3 bases, the J end lost 0 bases, and 14 bases lay between the germline ends. There are 16 residues in the CDR3. CDR3 DNA sequence: TGTGCCATCAGTGATAGCGAGGGTTTAATGAACACTGAAGCTTTCTTT. Its protein product is CAISDSEGLMNTEAFF.

Details on this clonotype: A single base separates this from a much larger clone, so it may be a read error. The rearrangement uses TRBV20-1 and TRBJ2-7; the D gene is possibly TRBD1 (5 bases). Germline lookup yields CDR1 DFQATT and CDR2 SNEGSKA (reference sequence). The CDR3 is 14 residues long. CDR3 sequence reads: CGAREDIDSYEQYF. The CDR3 region has the DNA TGCGGTGCTAGAGAGGACATAGACTCCTACGAGCAGTACTTC.

This clonotype was seen ten or more times. J is TRBJ1-1 and V is TRBV6-6, with D perhaps matching TRBD1 (6 bases). Trimming left V 11 bases short and J 0 bases short, with 16 bases between. Per germline, CDR1 MNHNY and CDR2 SVGAGI (reference sequence). The CDR3 has 14 amino acids. In nucleotides, the CDR3 is TGTGCCCGAAGACAGGAATCCTTGAACACTGAAGCTTTCTTT. Translation: CARRQESLNTEAFF.

This clonotype has a count of ten or more. This chain links TRBV4-3 with TRBJ1-1, with 11 bases identical to TRBD1. Unmatched junction bases numbered 5, after V lost 3 bases and J lost 8 bases. The CDR3 contains 14 residues. Germline CDR1 LGHNA, CDR2 YSLEER. CDR3 DNA: TGCGCCAGCAGCCATAGAGGACAGGGGGCCGAAGCTTTCTTT. Residues: CASSHRGQGAEAFF.

At least ten counts were recorded for this clonotype. The chain recombines TRBV6-1 with TRBJ1-1; D is possibly TRBD1 (6 bases). This CDR3 contains 13 residues. Trimming cost V 6 bases and J 3 bases, with 11 bases left between them. The germline V gene encodes CDR1 MNHNS and CDR2 SASEGT. CDR3 sequence (DNA): TGTGCCAGCAGGATGACAGGACACACTGAAGCTTTCTTT. Encoded protein: CASRMTGHTEAFF.

In this sample, this clonotype turned up many times. This rearrangement joins TRBV7-6 to TRBJ1-1; the D gene is possibly TRBD1 (5 bases). There are 14 residues in the CDR3. Germline V lookup: CDR1 SGHVS, CDR2 FNYEAQ. V was cut by 5 bases and J by 1 base, with 11 bases left in between. CDR3 region: CASSAGEWNTEAFF. CDR3 nucleotides: TGTGCCAGCAGCGCGGGGGAGTGGAACACTGAAGCTTTCTTT.

This clonotype was recorded at least ten times. The V call is TRBV28, the J call TRBJ2-7, with 9 positions matching TRBD2. There are 15 residues in the CDR3. V lost 5 bases and J lost 2; bases outside the gene matches: 7. The germline V gene has CDR1 MDHEN and CDR2 SYDVKM. As DNA, the CDR3 is TGTGCCAGCAGTCACGGACTAGCGTCTACCTACGAGCAGTACTTC. Its protein product is CASSHGLASTYEQYF.